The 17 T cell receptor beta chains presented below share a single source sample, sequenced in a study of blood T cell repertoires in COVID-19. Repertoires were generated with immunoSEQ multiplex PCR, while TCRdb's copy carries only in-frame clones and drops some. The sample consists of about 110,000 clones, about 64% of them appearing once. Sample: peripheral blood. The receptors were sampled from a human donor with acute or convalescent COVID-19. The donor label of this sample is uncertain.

The CDR3, as DNA: TGTGCCAGTAGTATAGATCTAAGGGGCGCGGAGACCCAGTACTTC. Protein sequence: CASSIDLRGAETQYF. The chain carries TRBV19 and TRBJ2-5; a possible D gene is TRBD1 (5 bases). Germline CDR1 LNHDA, CDR2 SQIVND (reference sequence). CDR3 size: 15 residues. Between the trimmed V and J ends, which lost 0 bases and 5 bases, there was a span of 13 bases. Full variable domain (outside the CDR3, taken from reference TRBV19 and TRBJ2-5): DGGITQSPKYLFRKEGQNVTLSCEQNLNHDAMYWYRQDPGQGLRLIYYSQIVNDFQKGDIAEGYSVSREKKESFPLTVTSAQKNPTAFYLCASSIDLRGAETQYFGPGTRLLVL.

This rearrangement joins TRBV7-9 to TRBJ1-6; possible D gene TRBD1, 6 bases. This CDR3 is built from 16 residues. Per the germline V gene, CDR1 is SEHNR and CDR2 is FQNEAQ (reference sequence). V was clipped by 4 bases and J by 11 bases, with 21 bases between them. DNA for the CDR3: TGTGCCAGCAGCTCCTCGGCAGGGGCAACATGGGCACCCCTCCACTTT. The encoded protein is CASSSSAGATWAPLHF.

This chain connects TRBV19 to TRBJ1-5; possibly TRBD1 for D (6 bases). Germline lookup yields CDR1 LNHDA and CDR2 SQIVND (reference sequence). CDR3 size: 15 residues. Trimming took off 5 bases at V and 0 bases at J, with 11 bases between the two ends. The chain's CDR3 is CASSSGHISNQPQHF. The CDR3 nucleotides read TGTGCCAGTAGTTCGGGACACATTAGCAATCAGCCCCAGCATTTT.

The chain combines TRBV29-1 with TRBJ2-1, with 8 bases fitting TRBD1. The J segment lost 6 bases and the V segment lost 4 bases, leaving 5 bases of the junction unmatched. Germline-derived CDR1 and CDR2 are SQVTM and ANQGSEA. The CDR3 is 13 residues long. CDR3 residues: CSVGTGTLNEQFF. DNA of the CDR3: TGCAGCGTTGGGACAGGGACCCTCAATGAGCAGTTCTTC.

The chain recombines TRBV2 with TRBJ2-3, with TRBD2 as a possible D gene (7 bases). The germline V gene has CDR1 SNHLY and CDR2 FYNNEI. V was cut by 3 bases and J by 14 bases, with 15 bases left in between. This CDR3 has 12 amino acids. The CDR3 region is CASSDIRGAPYF. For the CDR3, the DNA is TGTGCCAGCAGTGACATCCGGGGGGCCCCGTATTTT. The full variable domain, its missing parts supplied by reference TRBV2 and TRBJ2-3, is EPEVTQTPSHQVTQMGQEVILRCVPISNHLYFYWYRQILGQKVEFLVSFYNNEISEKSEIFDDQFSVERPDGSNFTLKIRSTKLEDSAMYFCASSDIRGAPYFGPGTRLTVL.

The CDR3 DNA sequence: TGTGCCAGCAGCCAGACAGGGGGATGGGGTAGCAATCAGCCCCAGCATTTT. It is translated as CASSQTGGWGSNQPQHF. The rearrangement joins TRBV4-2 to TRBJ1-5; 9 bases are shared with TRBD1. Unmatched junction bases numbered 6, after V lost 3 bases and J lost 0 bases. Germline CDR1 is LGHNA and CDR2 is YNFKEQ. The CDR3 length is 17 residues.

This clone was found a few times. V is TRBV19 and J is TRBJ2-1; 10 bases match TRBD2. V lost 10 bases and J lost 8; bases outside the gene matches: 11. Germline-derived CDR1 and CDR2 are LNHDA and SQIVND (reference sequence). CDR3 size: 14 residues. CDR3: CATCQRGGVYEQFF. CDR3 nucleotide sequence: TGTGCCACCTGTCAGCGGGGGGGCGTCTATGAGCAGTTCTTC.

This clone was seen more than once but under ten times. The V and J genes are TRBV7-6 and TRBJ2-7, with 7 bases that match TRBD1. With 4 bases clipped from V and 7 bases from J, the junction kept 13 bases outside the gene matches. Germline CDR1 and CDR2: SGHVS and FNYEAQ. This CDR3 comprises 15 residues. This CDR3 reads CASSSLSTGWGEQYF. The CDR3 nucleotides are TGTGCCAGCAGCTCCCTTTCGACAGGGTGGGGGGAGCAGTACTTC.

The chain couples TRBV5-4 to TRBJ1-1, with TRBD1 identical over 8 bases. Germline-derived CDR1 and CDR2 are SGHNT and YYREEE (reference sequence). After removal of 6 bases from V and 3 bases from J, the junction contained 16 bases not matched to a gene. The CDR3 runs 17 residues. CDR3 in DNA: TGTGCCAGCACCAACCCAGGGGGCTCTCGAGGCGACACTGAAGCTTTCTTT. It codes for CASTNPGGSRGDTEAFF.

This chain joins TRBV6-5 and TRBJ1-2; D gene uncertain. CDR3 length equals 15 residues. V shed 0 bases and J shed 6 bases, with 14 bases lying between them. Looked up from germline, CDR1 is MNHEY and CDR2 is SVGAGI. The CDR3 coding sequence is TGTGCCAGCAGTTACTCGTTGACGTCGGGGAATGGCTACACCTTC. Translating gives CASSYSLTSGNGYTF.

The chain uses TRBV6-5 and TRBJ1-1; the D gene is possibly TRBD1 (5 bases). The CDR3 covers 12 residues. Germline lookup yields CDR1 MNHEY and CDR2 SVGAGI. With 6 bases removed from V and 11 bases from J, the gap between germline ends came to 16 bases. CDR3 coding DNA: TGTGCCAGCAGCCGGGGGGGTCCGGCGGCTTTCTTT. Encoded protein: CASSRGGPAAFF.

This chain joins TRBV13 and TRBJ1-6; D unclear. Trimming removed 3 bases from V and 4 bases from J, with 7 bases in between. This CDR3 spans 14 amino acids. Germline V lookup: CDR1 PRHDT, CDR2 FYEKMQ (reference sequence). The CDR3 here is CASSLRLYNSPLHF. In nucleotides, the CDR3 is TGTGCCAGCAGCTTGCGACTTTATAATTCACCCCTCCACTTT.

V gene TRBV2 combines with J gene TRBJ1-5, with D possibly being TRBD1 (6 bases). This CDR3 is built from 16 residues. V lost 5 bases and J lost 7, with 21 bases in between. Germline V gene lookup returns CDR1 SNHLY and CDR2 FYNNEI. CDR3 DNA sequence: TGTGCCAGCAGTTCCCTGGGGGGGCGCAGGGCACAGCCCCAGCATTTT. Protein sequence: CASSSLGGRRAQPQHF. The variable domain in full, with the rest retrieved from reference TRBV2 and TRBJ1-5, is EPEVTQTPSHQVTQMGQEVILRCVPISNHLYFYWYRQILGQKVEFLVSFYNNEISEKSEIFDDQFSVERPDGSNFTLKIRSTKLEDSAMYFCASSSLGGRRAQPQHFGDGTRLSIL.

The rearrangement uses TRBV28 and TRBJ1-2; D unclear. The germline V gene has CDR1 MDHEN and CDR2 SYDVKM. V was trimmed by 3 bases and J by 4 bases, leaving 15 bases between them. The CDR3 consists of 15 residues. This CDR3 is CASSFPAERSYGYTF. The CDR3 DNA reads TGTGCCAGCAGTTTCCCGGCGGAGAGGTCCTATGGCTACACCTTC.

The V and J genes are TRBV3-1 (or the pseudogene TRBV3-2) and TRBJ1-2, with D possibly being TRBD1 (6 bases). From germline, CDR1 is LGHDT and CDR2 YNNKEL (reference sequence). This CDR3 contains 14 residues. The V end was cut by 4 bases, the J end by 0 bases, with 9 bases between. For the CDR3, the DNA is TGTGCCAGCAGCCTGCGACAGGCTAACTATGGCTACACCTTC. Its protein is CASSLRQANYGYTF.

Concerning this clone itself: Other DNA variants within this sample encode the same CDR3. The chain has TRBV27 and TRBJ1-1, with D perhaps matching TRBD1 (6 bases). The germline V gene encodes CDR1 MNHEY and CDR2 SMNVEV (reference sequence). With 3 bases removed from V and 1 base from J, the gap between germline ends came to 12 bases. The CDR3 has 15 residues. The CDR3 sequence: CASSFIDRPNTEAFF. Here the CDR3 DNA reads TGTGCCAGCAGTTTTATCGACAGGCCGAACACTGAAGCTTTCTTT.

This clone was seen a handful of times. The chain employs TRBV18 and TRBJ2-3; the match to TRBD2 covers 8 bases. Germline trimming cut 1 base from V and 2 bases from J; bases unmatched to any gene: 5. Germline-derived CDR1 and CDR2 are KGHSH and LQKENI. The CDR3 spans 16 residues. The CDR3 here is CASSPLPGGPTDTQYF. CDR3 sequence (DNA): TGTGCCAGCTCACCACTACCGGGGGGGCCCACAGATACGCAGTATTTT. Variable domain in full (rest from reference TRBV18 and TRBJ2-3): NAGVMQNPRHLVRRRGQEARLRCSPMKGHSHVYWYRQLPEEGLKFMVYLQKENIIDESGMPKERFSAEFPKEGPSILRIQQVVRGDSAAYFCASSPLPGGPTDTQYFGPGTRLTVL.